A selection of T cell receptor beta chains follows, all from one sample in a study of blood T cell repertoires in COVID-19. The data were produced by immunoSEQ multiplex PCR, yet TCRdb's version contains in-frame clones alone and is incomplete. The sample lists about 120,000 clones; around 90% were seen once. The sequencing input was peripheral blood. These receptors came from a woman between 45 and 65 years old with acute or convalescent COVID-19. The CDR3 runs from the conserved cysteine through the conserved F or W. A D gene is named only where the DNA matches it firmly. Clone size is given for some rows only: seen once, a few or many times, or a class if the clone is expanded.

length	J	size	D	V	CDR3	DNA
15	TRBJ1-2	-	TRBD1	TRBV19	CASSVSGTEDYGYTF	TGTGCCAGTAGTGTCTCCGGGACAGAGGACTATGGCTACACCTTC
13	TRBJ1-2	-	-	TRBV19	CASSIDRNYGYTF	TGTGCCAGTAGTATTGACAGAAACTATGGCTACACCTTC
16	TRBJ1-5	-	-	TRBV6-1	CASSELGAPSNQPQHF	TGTGCCAGCAGTGAATTGGGGGCCCCTAGCAATCAGCCCCAGCATTTT
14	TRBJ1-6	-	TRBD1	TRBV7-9	CASSRGQVNSPLHF	TGTGCCAGCAGCAGGGGACAGGTTAATTCACCCCTCCACTTT
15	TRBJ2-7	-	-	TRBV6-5	CASSPRIVSSYEQYF	TGTGCCAGCAGTCCTCGAATTGTTAGCTCCTACGAGCAGTACTTC
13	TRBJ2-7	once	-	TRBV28	CASSLTVSYEQYF	TGTGCCAGCAGTTTGACAGTATCCTACGAGCAGTACTTC
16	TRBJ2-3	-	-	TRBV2	CASRTRLVWGTDTQYF	TGTGCCAGCAGGACTAGACTAGTGTGGGGCACAGATACGCAGTATTTT
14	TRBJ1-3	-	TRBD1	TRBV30	CAWSQGQSGNTIYF	TGTGCCTGGAGCCAGGGACAGTCTGGAAACACCATATATTTT
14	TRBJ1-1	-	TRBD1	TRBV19	CASNKRDSYTEAFF	TGTGCCAGTAATAAACGGGACAGCTACACTGAAGCTTTCTTT
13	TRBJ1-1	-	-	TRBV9	CASSVEAGAEAFF	TGTGCCAGCAGCGTAGAGGCAGGGGCTGAAGCTTTCTTT
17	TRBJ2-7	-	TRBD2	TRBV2	CASRQEGRGAGSPKGYF	TGTGCCAGCAGACAGGAGGGTCGGGGAGCGGGATCACCTAAGGGGTACTTC
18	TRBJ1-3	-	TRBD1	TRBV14	CASSQGRDSFFLGNTIYF	TGTGCCAGCAGCCAAGGCCGGGACAGTTTCTTCCTCGGTAACACCATATATTTT
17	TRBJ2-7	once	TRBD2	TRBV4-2	CASSQDLPSGGPYEQYF	TGTGCCAGCAGCCAAGACCTACCAAGCGGGGGTCCCTACGAGCAGTACTTC
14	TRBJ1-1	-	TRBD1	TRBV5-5	CASSYRGVDTEAFF	TGTGCCAGCAGCTACAGGGGCGTGGATACTGAAGCTTTCTTT
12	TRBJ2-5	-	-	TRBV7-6	CASSPRGETQYF	TGTGCCAGCAGCCCAAGGGGAGAGACCCAGTACTTC
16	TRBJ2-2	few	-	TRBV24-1	CATSQPLVLGTGELFF	TGTGCCACCAGCCAGCCCCTGGTGCTCGGGACCGGGGAGCTGTTTTTT
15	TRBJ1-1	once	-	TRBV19	CASSSRSGGNTEAFF	TGTGCCAGTAGTTCCCGATCGGGGGGGAACACTGAAGCTTTCTTT
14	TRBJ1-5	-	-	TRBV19	CASSIDRGAGPQHF	TGTGCCAGTAGTATCGACCGGGGAGCGGGGCCCCAGCATTTT